Below are 27 T cell receptor beta chains sequenced from a single sample in a study of preoperative IRX-2 immunotherapy in early breast cancer. Stated treatment: preoperative locoregional IRX-2 cytokine immunotherapy. Clones were sequenced by immunoSEQ multiplex PCR, and TCRdb holds only the in-frame ones, with some missing. The sample lists about 15,000 clones, around 90% occurring once. This sample was obtained from a patient treated with IRX-2 immunotherapy. The receptors shown here come from a human donor with breast cancer.

J is TRBJ2-7 and V is TRBV7-2; D remains unclear. Germline V gene lookup returns CDR1 SGHTA and CDR2 FQGNSA. This CDR3 is 12 amino acids long. V gave up 5 bases and J gave up 5 bases, with 10 bases separating them. CDR3 sequence: CASSPFGNEQYF. The CDR3 DNA follows: TGTGCCAGCAGCCCATTTGGAAACGAGCAGTACTTC.

The CDR3 loop reads CASRQTGPGADTIYF. The CDR3 DNA sequence: TGTGCCAGTAGGCAGACAGGTCCAGGTGCGGACACCATATATTTT. The chain has TRBV19 and TRBJ1-3; D perhaps matches TRBD1 (6 bases). Germline V gene lookup returns CDR1 LNHDA and CDR2 SQIVND (reference sequence). The CDR3 is made up of 15 amino acids. V was cut by 6 bases and J by 8 bases, with 20 bases left in between. The whole variable domain, remainder taken from reference TRBV19 and TRBJ1-3, is DGGITQSPKYLFRKEGQNVTLSCEQNLNHDAMYWYRQDPGQGLRLIYYSQIVNDFQKGDIAEGYSVSREKKESFPLTVTSAQKNPTAFYLCASRQTGPGADTIYFGEGSWLTVV.

This clone was counted once. This chain uses TRBV7-7 with TRBJ2-2; D gene unclear. Between the trimmed V and J ends, which lost 1 base and 8 bases, there was a span of 8 bases. CDR1 and CDR2 (germline): SSHAT, FNYEAQ (reference sequence). The CDR3 is 13 amino acids. CDR3 bases: TGTGCCAGCAGCTTAGTGGGCCGAGGGGAGCTGTTTTTT. Protein product: CASSLVGRGELFF.

The genes are TRBV27 and TRBJ1-6; tentative D call: TRBD1 (5 bases). Germline CDR1 reads MNHEY; CDR2 reads SMNVEV (reference sequence). Trimming took off 3 bases at V and 10 bases at J, with 13 bases between the two ends. There are 14 residues in the CDR3. For the CDR3, the DNA is TGTGCCAGCAGTTTTTCGGGGGGGAAGTCACCCCTCCACTTT. Translated, it gives CASSFSGGKSPLHF.

This chain connects TRBV7-9 to TRBJ2-5; TRBD1 agrees at 10 bases. The CDR3 runs to 16 residues. Unmatched junction bases numbered 10, after V lost 3 bases and J lost 6 bases. Per germline, CDR1 SEHNR and CDR2 FQNEAQ (reference sequence). CDR3 sequence (DNA): TGTGCCAGCAGCTTTTTTTCCCGGGACAGGGGAAAGACCCAGTACTTC. It yields the protein CASSFFSRDRGKTQYF.

The chain is built from TRBV28 and TRBJ1-1; D is possibly TRBD1 (5 bases). Germline V gene sequence: CDR1 MDHEN, CDR2 SYDVKM. CDR3 length: 13 residues. Deletions cut 3 bases from V and 1 base from J, with 6 bases between. In DNA form, the CDR3 reads TGTGCCAGCAGTTTTACAGGGAACACTGAAGCTTTCTTT. Translating it yields CASSFTGNTEAFF.

This chain uses TRBV6-5 with TRBJ1-1; 8 bases align to TRBD1. Losses at the gene ends were 3 bases for V and 7 bases for J; bases not matched to a gene: 4. The germline CDR1 and CDR2 sequences are MNHEY and SVGAGI. The CDR3 is made up of 13 amino acids. CDR3 protein: CASSYPGTGEAFF. CDR3 nucleotides: TGTGCCAGCAGTTATCCCGGGACAGGTGAAGCTTTCTTT.

The chain employs TRBV19 and TRBJ2-5; D gene unclear. Germline lookup yields CDR1 LNHDA and CDR2 SQIVND (reference sequence). The CDR3 contains 14 residues. Trimming removed 1 base at V and 1 base at J, with 7 bases between. CDR3 sequence reads: CASSIVGFQETQYF. The CDR3, as DNA: TGTGCCAGTAGTATAGTTGGGTTCCAAGAGACCCAGTACTTC.

The sample holds a few counts of this clone. The chain has TRBV6-1 and TRBJ2-1; D assignment may be TRBD1 or TRBD2 (5 bases each). CDR1 and CDR2 (germline): MNHNS, SASEGT. With 1 base removed from V and 8 bases from J, the gap between germline ends came to 12 bases. The CDR3 has 14 amino acids. CDR3 in amino acids: CASSEDGTLYEQFF. In DNA, the CDR3 is TGTGCCAGCAGTGAAGATGGGACCCTCTATGAGCAGTTCTTC.

The count of this clone is one. The V gene is TRBV5-1, the J gene TRBJ2-3; D not certain. Germline lookup yields CDR1 SGHRS and CDR2 YFSETQ. With 0 bases removed from V and 7 bases from J, the gap between germline ends came to 6 bases. The CDR3 spans 12 residues. The CDR3 bases are TGCGCCAGCAGCTTGGGGGGTCATACGCAGTATTTT. It is translated as CASSLGGHTQYF.

This chain links TRBV11-2 with TRBJ2-7; TRBD1 matches 8 bases. Trimming took 1 base from V and 0 from J; bases not matched to a gene: 8. Germline CDR1 is SGHAT and CDR2 is FQNNGV. The length of the CDR3 is 17 residues. CDR3 loop: CASSLGDRRRSSYEQYF. The CDR3 coding sequence is TGTGCCAGCAGCTTAGGGGACAGGCGGCGATCCTCCTACGAGCAGTACTTC.

CDR3 coding DNA: TGTGCCTGGAGTTCGGGGGACAGCAATCAGCCCCAGCATTTT. This encodes CAWSSGDSNQPQHF. This chain links TRBV30 with TRBJ1-5; D may be TRBD1 (5 bases). Germline V gene sequence: CDR1 GTSNPN, CDR2 SVGIG (reference sequence). The CDR3 contains 14 residues. Trimming removed 2 bases from V and 1 base from J, with 9 bases in between.

This clone was seen a single time. The chain links TRBV5-1 to TRBJ2-5; 7 bases are a match to TRBD1. From germline, CDR1 is SGHRS and CDR2 YFSETQ. With V trimmed by 9 bases and J by 4 bases, 9 bases remained unmatched. The CDR3 contains 13 residues. The CDR3 DNA reads TGCGCCACGCAACAGGGGATGACAGAGACCCAGTACTTC. Its translation is CATQQGMTETQYF.

The chain joins TRBV6-5 to TRBJ1-2; D call uncertain. CDR1 and CDR2 (germline): MNHEY, SVGAGI. The V and J ends lost 3 bases and 0 bases respectively, with 14 bases between them. This CDR3 comprises 16 residues. CDR3 loop: CASSYFPAGTNYGYTF. CDR3 nucleotide sequence: TGTGCCAGCAGTTATTTTCCGGCTGGAACTAACTATGGCTACACCTTC.

V gene TRBV7-3 combines with J gene TRBJ2-1; D may be TRBD2 (6 bases). The CDR3 extends over 16 amino acids. CDR1 is SGHTA and CDR2 is FQGTGA in the germline V gene. Trimming took off 1 base at V and 0 bases at J, with 10 bases between the two ends. The CDR3 DNA sequence: TGTGCCAGCAGCTTAAGTGCCGGGAGCTCCTACAATGAGCAGTTCTTC. Translation: CASSLSAGSSYNEQFF.

The rearrangement joins TRBV28 to TRBJ2-3; D might be TRBD2 (5 bases). The ends were cut back, 2 bases at V and 0 bases at J, with 9 bases in the middle. The CDR3 has 15 amino acids. Germline CDR1 MDHEN, CDR2 SYDVKM. CDR3 region: CASSLADFSTDTQYF. The CDR3 bases are TGTGCCAGCAGTTTAGCGGACTTTAGCACAGATACGCAGTATTTT.

The chain couples TRBV29-1 to TRBJ2-5; D ambiguous. Germline CDR1 SQVTM, CDR2 ANQGSEA. The V gene lost 5 bases and the J gene lost 5 bases, with 9 bases spanning the gap. The CDR3 runs to 11 residues. CDR3 nucleotide sequence: TGCAGCGTTTTTAGTTTTGAGACCCAGTACTTC. Encoded protein: CSVFSFETQYF.

This clone turned up a few times. The gene calls are TRBV7-8 and TRBJ2-7; D is uncertain. The length of the CDR3 is 15 residues. V was trimmed by 4 bases and J by 1 base, leaving 14 bases between them. Germline V gene lookup returns CDR1 SGHVS and CDR2 FQNEAQ. CDR3 nucleotides: TGTGCCAGCAGCTCGCCTCGGACGGTATCCTACGAGCAGTACTTC. This codes for CASSSPRTVSYEQYF.

Only one count was recorded for this clone. The V gene is TRBV25-1, the J gene TRBJ2-1; unclear D gene. V lost 5 bases, J lost 6 bases, and 14 bases lay in between. Germline CDR1 reads MGHDK; CDR2 reads SYGVNS. The CDR3 extends over 14 amino acids. In nucleotides, the CDR3 is TGTGCCAGCAGTCAAGGTGGTAGAACCAATGAGCAGTTCTTC. This gives the protein CASSQGGRTNEQFF.

The chain is built from TRBV7-8 and TRBJ1-5, with 7 bases fitting TRBD1. J gave up 6 bases and V 5 bases, and 10 bases lay outside the gene matches. Germline CDR1 and CDR2: SGHVS and FQNEAQ. There are 15 residues in the CDR3. The chain's CDR3 is CASSPREGAGQPQHF. CDR3 bases: TGTGCCAGCAGCCCTCGGGAGGGGGCCGGTCAGCCCCAGCATTTT.

This clone was found a few times. The gene calls are TRBV7-9 and TRBJ1-3; D is unresolved. In germline, CDR1 is SEHNR, CDR2 FQNEAQ (reference sequence). This CDR3 region has 12 residues. The V and J ends lost 4 bases and 4 bases respectively, with 5 bases between them. The CDR3 DNA sequence: TGTGCCAGCAGCTCACAGGGAAACACCATATATTTT. Amino acids: CASSSQGNTIYF.

The rearrangement uses TRBV6-4 and TRBJ2-7; the D gene is possibly TRBD2 (5 bases). CDR1 and CDR2 from the germline V gene are MRHNA and SNTAGT. The V end was cut by 6 bases, the J end by 7 bases, with 22 bases between. The CDR3 contains 15 residues. DNA of the CDR3: TGTGCCAGCAGAGTATGGGGAGATATCATGGGAGAGCAGTACGTC. It yields the protein CASRVWGDIMGEQYV.

Of note for this clone: Other DNA variants within this sample encode the same CDR3. The rearrangement links TRBV9 to TRBJ2-1; D might be TRBD2 (6 bases). The CDR3 covers 15 residues. The V gene lost 0 bases and the J gene lost 2 bases, with 9 bases spanning the gap. The germline V gene encodes CDR1 SGDLS and CDR2 YYNGEE. This CDR3 is CASSVAGLAYNEQFF. CDR3 in DNA: TGTGCCAGCAGCGTAGCGGGACTTGCCTACAATGAGCAGTTCTTC.

The chain links TRBV6-6 to TRBJ2-7; 7 bases are shared with TRBD1. V trimming: 1 base; J trimming: 4 bases; junction bases outside the gene matches: 10. The CDR3 has 16 residues. Germline V gives CDR1 MNHNY, CDR2 SVGAGI (reference sequence). CDR3 sequence reads: CASSYYQTGFQYEQYF. In DNA, the CDR3 is TGTGCCAGCAGTTACTATCAGACAGGGTTCCAATACGAGCAGTACTTC.

V usage is TRBV5-6 and J usage is TRBJ2-7; D call uncertain. There are 12 residues in the CDR3. Germline lookup yields CDR1 SGHDT and CDR2 YYEEEE. The V and J ends lost 2 bases and 2 bases respectively, with 5 bases between them. The CDR3 here is CASSLHAYEQYV. DNA of the CDR3: TGTGCCAGCAGCTTACACGCCTACGAGCAGTACGTC.

This chain uses TRBV4-1 with TRBJ1-6; D is unresolved. CDR3 length: 15 amino acids. The germline CDR1 and CDR2 sequences are MGHRA and YSYEKL. Trimming shortened V by 3 bases and J by 4 bases, and 10 bases separated the two germline ends. The CDR3, as DNA: TGCGCCAGCAGCCAGACTACGATTTATAATTCACCCCTCCACTTT. This encodes CASSQTTIYNSPLHF.

The chain has TRBV11-2 and TRBJ2-1, with D perhaps assigned TRBD1 or TRBD2 (6 bases each). Germline V lookup: CDR1 SGHAT, CDR2 FQNNGV. The CDR3 extends over 15 amino acids. Trimming cost V 3 bases and J 6 bases, with 15 bases left between them. CDR3 residues: CASSFGGGGINEQFF. The CDR3, as DNA: TGTGCCAGCAGCTTTGGAGGGGGTGGAATCAATGAGCAGTTCTTC.